This T cell receptor beta chain was recovered during a study of cytomegalovirus exposure and HLA in healthy donors. Trimming removed 9 bases from V and 2 bases from J; junction bases left unmatched: 3. The CDR3 length is 13 residues. Per germline, CDR1 MDHEN and CDR2 SYDVKM. Donors were ostensibly healthy at sampling, although undocumented immune exposures were probable. Both 60 Vbeta primers and 13 Jbeta primers went into the PCR. Under the authors' procedure: A follow-up analysis tallied 86 million or so unique TCR beta chains, roughly 11 million shared. The assay was immunoSEQ multiplex PCR, and TCRdb's table has in-frame clones only and misses some. V and J calls plus clone size are reproduced from that table; the DNA served to infer D and trimming. The data show approximately 150,000 clones, about three quarters seen once.

This TCR was recovered from a female donor in good health and CMV-seronegative. Sequenced input: PBMCs. The chain combines TRBV28 with TRBJ2-1; 8 bases agree with TRBD2. The CDR3 DNA reads as TGTGCCAGTTTGACTAGCGCCTACAATGAGCAGTTCTTC. Translated, it gives CASLTSAYNEQFF.